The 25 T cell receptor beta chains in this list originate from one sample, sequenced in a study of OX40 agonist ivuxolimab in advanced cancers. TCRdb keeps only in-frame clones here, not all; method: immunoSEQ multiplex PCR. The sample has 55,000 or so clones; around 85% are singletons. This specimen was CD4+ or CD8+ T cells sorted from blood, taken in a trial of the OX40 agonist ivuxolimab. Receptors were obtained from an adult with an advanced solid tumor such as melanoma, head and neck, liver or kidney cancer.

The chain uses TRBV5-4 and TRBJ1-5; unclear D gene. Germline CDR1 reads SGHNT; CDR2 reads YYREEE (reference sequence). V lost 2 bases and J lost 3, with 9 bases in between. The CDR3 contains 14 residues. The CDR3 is CASSLGGANQPQHF. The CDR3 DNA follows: TGTGCCAGCAGCTTAGGAGGAGCCAATCAGCCCCAGCATTTT. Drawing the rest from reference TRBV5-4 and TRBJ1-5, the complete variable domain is ETGVTQSPTHLIKTRGQQVTLRCSSQSGHNTVSWYQQALGQGPQFIFQYYREEENGRGNFPPRFSGLQFPNYSSELNVNALELDDSALYLCASSLGGANQPQHFGDGTRLSIL.

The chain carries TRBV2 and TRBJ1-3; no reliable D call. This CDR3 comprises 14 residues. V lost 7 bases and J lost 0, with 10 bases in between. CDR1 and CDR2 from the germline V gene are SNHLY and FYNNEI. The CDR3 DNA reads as TGTGCCAGCACCGGGCACCCCTCTGGAAACACCATATATTTT. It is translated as CASTGHPSGNTIYF. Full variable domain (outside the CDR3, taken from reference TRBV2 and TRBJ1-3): EPEVTQTPSHQVTQMGQEVILRCVPISNHLYFYWYRQILGQKVEFLVSFYNNEISEKSEIFDDQFSVERPDGSNFTLKIRSTKLEDSAMYFCASTGHPSGNTIYFGEGSWLTVV.

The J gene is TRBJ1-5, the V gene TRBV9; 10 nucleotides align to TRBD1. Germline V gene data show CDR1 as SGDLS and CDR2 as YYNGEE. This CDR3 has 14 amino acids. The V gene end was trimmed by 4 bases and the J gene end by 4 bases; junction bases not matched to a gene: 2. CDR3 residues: CASSRQGANQPQHF. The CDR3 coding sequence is TGTGCCAGCAGCCGACAGGGGGCTAATCAGCCCCAGCATTTT.

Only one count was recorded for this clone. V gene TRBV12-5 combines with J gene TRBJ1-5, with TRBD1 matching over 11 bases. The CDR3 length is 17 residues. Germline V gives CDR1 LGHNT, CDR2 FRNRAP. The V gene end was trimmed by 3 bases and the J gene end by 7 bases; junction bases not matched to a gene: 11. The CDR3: CASGLTTGTGGGQPQHF. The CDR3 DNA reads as TGTGCTAGTGGTTTAACCACCGGGACAGGGGGGGGCCAGCCCCAGCATTTT.

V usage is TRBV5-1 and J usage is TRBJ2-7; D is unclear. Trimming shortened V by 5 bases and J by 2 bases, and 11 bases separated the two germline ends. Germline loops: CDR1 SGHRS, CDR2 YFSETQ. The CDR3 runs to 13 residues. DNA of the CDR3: TGCGCCAGCAGTATCGCCGACCCCTACGAGCAGTACTTC. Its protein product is CASSIADPYEQYF.

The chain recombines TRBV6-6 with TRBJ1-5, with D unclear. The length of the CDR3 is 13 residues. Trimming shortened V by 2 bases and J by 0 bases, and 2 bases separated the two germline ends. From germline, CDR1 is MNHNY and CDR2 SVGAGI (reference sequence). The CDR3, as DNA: TGTGCCAGCAGTTACGATAGCAATCAGCCCCAGCATTTT. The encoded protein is CASSYDSNQPQHF.

CDR3 nucleotides: TGTGCCAGCACCAGGGATGCGGTCAGTCCCTCCTACGAGCAGTACTTC. It translates to CASTRDAVSPSYEQYF. V gene TRBV27 combines with J gene TRBJ2-7; D perhaps matches TRBD1 (5 bases). The CDR3 spans 16 residues. V was trimmed by 7 bases and J by 0 bases, leaving 19 bases between them. Germline CDR1 MNHEY, CDR2 SMNVEV (reference sequence).

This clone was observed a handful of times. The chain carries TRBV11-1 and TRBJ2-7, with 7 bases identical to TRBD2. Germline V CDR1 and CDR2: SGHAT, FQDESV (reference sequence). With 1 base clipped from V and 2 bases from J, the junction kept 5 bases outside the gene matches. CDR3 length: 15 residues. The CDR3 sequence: CASSLGTRGPYEQYF. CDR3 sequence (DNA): TGTGCCAGCAGCTTAGGGACTAGGGGACCCTACGAGCAGTACTTC.

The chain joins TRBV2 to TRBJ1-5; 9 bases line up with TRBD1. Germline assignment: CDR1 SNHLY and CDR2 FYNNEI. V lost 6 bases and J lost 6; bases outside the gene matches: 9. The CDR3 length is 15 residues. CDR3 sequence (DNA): TGTGCCAGCAGGACCGAGACAGGGGGGCTTCAGCCCCAGCATTTT. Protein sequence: CASRTETGGLQPQHF.

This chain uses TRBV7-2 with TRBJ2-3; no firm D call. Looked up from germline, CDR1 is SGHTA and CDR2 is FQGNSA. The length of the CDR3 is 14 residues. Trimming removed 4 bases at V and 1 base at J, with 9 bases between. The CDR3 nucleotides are TGTGCCAGCAGCTCCCCGGACGGCACAGATACGCAGTATTTT. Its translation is CASSSPDGTDTQYF.

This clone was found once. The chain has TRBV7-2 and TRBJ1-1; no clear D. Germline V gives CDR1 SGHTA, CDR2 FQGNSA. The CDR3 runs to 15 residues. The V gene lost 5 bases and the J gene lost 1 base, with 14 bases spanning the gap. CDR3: CASSPEVARNTEAFF. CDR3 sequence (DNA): TGTGCCAGCAGCCCCGAGGTCGCCAGGAACACTGAAGCTTTCTTT. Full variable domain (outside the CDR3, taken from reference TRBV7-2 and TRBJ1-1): GAGVSQSPSNKVTEKGKDVELRCDPISGHTALYWYRQSLGQGLEFLIYFQGNSAPDKSGLPSDRFSAERTGGSVSTLTIQRTQQEDSAVYLCASSPEVARNTEAFFGQGTRLTVV.

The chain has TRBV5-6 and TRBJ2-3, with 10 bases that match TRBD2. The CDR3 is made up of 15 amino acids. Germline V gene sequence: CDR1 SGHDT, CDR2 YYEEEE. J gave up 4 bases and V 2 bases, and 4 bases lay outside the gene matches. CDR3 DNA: TGTGCCAGCAGCTTATTTAGCGGGGGGCCAGATACGCAGTATTTT. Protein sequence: CASSLFSGGPDTQYF.

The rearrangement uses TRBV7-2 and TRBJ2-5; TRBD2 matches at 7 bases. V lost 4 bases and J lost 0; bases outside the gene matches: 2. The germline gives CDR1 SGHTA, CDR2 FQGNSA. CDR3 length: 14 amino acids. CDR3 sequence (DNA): TGTGCCAGCAGCTACGGGGGGTACCAAGAGACCCAGTACTTC. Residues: CASSYGGYQETQYF.

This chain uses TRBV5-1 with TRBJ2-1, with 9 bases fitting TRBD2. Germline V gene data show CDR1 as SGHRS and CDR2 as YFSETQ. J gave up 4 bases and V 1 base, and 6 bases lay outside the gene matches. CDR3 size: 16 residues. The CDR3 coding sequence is TGCGCCAGCAGCTTGAGAGCTAGCGGGGTTTACAATGAGCAGTTCTTC. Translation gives CASSLRASGVYNEQFF.

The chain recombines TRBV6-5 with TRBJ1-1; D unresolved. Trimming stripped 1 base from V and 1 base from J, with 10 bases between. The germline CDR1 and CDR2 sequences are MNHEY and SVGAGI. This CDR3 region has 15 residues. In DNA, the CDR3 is TGTGCCAGCAGTTACTTCAAACGATCGAACACTGAAGCTTTCTTT. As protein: CASSYFKRSNTEAFF.

In DNA form, the CDR3 reads TGTGCCAGCAGCTTAGACCGGCTAGGGGGGACTGAAGCTTTCTTT. As protein: CASSLDRLGGTEAFF. The J gene is TRBJ1-1, the V gene TRBV11-3, with D perhaps matching TRBD1 (6 bases). CDR3 size: 15 residues. V was shortened by 0 bases and J by 5 bases, with 13 bases between the two germline ends. From germline, CDR1 is SGHNT and CDR2 YENEEA. The full variable domain, in which reference TRBV11-3 and TRBJ1-1 provide the parts outside the CDR3, is EAGVVQSPRYKIIEKKQPVAFWCNPISGHNTLYWYLQNLGQGPELLIRYENEEAVDDSQLPKDRFSAERLKGVDSTLKIQPAELGDSAVYLCASSLDRLGGTEAFFGQGTRLTVV.

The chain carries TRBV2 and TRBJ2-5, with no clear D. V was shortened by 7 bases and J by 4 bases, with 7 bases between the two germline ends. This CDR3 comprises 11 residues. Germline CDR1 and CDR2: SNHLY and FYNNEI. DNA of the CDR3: TGTGCCAGCACCTGGGTAGAGACCCAGTACTTC. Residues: CASTWVETQYF.

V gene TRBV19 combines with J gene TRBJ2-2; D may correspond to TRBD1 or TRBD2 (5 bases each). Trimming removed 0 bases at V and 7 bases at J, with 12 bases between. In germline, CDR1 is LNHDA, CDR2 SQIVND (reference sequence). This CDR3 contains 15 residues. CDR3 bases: TGTGCCAGTAGTATAGAGGGGGTTTTGGGCGGGGAGCTGTTTTTT. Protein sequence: CASSIEGVLGGELFF.

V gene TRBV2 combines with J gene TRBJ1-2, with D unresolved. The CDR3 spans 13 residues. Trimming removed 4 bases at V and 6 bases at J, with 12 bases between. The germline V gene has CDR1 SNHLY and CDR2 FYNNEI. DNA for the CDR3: TGTGCCAGCAGTGTCCTCCGGTTGGATGGCTACACCTTC. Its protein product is CASSVLRLDGYTF.

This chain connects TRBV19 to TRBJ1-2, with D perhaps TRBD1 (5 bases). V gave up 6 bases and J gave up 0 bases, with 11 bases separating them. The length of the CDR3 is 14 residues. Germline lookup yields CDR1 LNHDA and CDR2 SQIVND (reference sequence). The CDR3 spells CASRAGSSNYGYTF. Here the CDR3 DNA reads TGTGCCAGTAGAGCAGGGAGTTCTAACTATGGCTACACCTTC.

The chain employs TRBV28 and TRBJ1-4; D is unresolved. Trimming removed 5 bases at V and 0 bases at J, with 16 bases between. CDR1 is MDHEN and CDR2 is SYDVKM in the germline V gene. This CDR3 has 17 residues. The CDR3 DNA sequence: TGTGCCAGCAGTCCCCGAGGCAGCCTTGCAACTAATGAAAAACTGTTTTTT. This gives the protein CASSPRGSLATNEKLFF.

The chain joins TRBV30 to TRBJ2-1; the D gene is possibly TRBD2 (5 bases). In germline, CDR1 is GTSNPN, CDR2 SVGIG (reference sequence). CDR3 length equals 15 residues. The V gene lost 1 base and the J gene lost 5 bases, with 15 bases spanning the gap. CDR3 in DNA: TGTGCCTGGAGTGAGGCTAGCACCCTCGACAATGAGCAGTTCTTC. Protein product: CAWSEASTLDNEQFF.

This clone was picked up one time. CDR3 in amino acids: CASSLGASNSGNTIYF. The CDR3 DNA reads TGTGCCAGCAGCTTAGGGGCCTCCAACTCTGGAAACACCATATATTTT. The V gene is TRBV11-2, the J gene TRBJ1-3; D is ambiguous. Germline assignment: CDR1 SGHAT and CDR2 FQNNGV. This CDR3 is 16 amino acids long. Deletions cut 1 base from V and 0 bases from J, with 10 bases between.

For the CDR3, the DNA is TGTGCCAGCAGTGAAGGGGGCTATCAGCCCCAGCATTTT. Amino acid sequence: CASSEGGYQPQHF. This chain joins TRBV6-4 and TRBJ1-5; TRBD1 agrees at 7 bases. In germline, CDR1 is MRHNA, CDR2 SNTAGT. The CDR3 is made up of 13 amino acids. Germline trimming cut 3 bases from V and 5 bases from J; bases unmatched to any gene: 1.

The CDR3 nucleotides are TGTGCCAGCAGAAGGACAGACCACACCGGGGAGCTGTTTTTT. This codes for CASRRTDHTGELFF. This chain connects TRBV2 to TRBJ2-2; TRBD1 might be the D (6 bases). Germline V gene data show CDR1 as SNHLY and CDR2 as FYNNEI. Deletions cut 6 bases from V and 3 bases from J, with 11 bases between. The CDR3 runs 14 residues.